Below, 29 T cell receptor beta chains from the same sample are listed, as sequenced in a study of blood T cell repertoires in COVID-19. TCRdb's table, derived via immunoSEQ multiplex PCR, lists solely in-frame clones and lacks some. The sample yields a few hundred thousand clones, about 83% seen once. Sequencing was performed on PBMCs or T cells enriched from blood (not recorded which). The receptors were sampled from a woman aged 45-65 years who had recovered from COVID-19.

The chain is built from TRBV5-1 and TRBJ1-2, with D possibly TRBD1 on 5 matching bases. With 3 bases removed from V and 7 bases from J, the gap between germline ends came to 22 bases. CDR3 length: 16 residues. Germline values: CDR1 SGHRS, CDR2 YFSETQ. The CDR3 sequence: CASSSPDTDYFSGYTF. The DNA for the CDR3 is TGCGCCAGCAGCTCGCCGGACACGGATTATTTCTCTGGCTACACCTTC.

The chain uses TRBV30 and TRBJ1-4; D perhaps matches TRBD1 (5 bases). The V end lost 1 base, the J end lost 7 bases, and 16 bases lay between the germline ends. The CDR3 sequence is 15 residues long. Germline V gives CDR1 GTSNPN, CDR2 SVGIG (reference sequence). CDR3 nucleotide sequence: TGTGCCTGGAGTGGCGACCGTGTTAGGGGTGAAAAACTGTTTTTT. This translates into CAWSGDRVRGEKLFF.

The CDR3 DNA reads TGTGCCAGCACCGGACAGTCTGGAAACACCATATATTTT. It translates to CASTGQSGNTIYF. The rearrangement uses TRBV2 and TRBJ1-3; tentatively, D is TRBD1 (6 bases). The CDR3 has 13 amino acids. V shed 7 bases and J shed 1 base, with 8 bases lying between them. Germline V gives CDR1 SNHLY, CDR2 FYNNEI.

This sequence joins TRBV9 and TRBJ2-5; 12 bases line up with TRBD2. In germline, CDR1 is SGDLS, CDR2 YYNGEE. The CDR3 extends over 17 amino acids. Trimming cost V 3 bases and J 0 bases; bases outside gene matches: 6. Here the CDR3 reads CASSDETSGGHQETQYF. CDR3 DNA: TGTGCCAGCAGCGACGAGACTAGCGGGGGCCACCAAGAGACCCAGTACTTC. Complete variable domain (other parts from reference TRBV9 and TRBJ2-5): DSGVTQTPKHLITATGQRVTLRCSPRSGDLSVYWYQQSLDQGLQFLIQYYNGEERAKGNILERFSAQQFPDLHSELNLSSLELGDSALYFCASSDETSGGHQETQYFGPGTRLLVL.

The genes are TRBV28 and TRBJ1-2; 10 positions agree with TRBD1. Germline V gives CDR1 MDHEN, CDR2 SYDVKM. Trimming removed 5 bases from V and 7 bases from J; junction bases left unmatched: 10. The CDR3 extends over 15 amino acids. The CDR3 is CASSPPRTGGGGYTF. The CDR3 DNA reads as TGTGCCAGCAGTCCTCCCCGGACAGGGGGTGGTGGCTACACCTTC.

This clone was found a few times. The chain uses TRBV5-1 and TRBJ1-6; D remains unclear. The CDR3 length is 13 residues. V was cut by 0 bases and J by 9 bases, with 7 bases left in between. CDR1 and CDR2 (germline): SGHRS, YFSETQ. Here the CDR3 reads CASSLDTGSPLHF. The CDR3 region has the DNA TGCGCCAGCAGCTTGGACACGGGTTCACCCCTCCACTTT.

V gene TRBV5-1 combines with J gene TRBJ1-5, with unresolved D. Germline V CDR1 and CDR2: SGHRS, YFSETQ. The CDR3 contains 13 residues. Trimming took off 3 bases at V and 4 bases at J, with 8 bases between the two ends. The CDR3 here is CASSSGINQPQHF. The CDR3 DNA is TGCGCCAGCAGCTCGGGGATTAATCAGCCCCAGCATTTT.

V and J are TRBV6-5 and TRBJ1-6; no clear D gene. The CDR3 has 13 amino acids. V lost 3 bases and J lost 9, with 9 bases in between. CDR1 is MNHEY and CDR2 is SVGAGI in the germline V gene. The CDR3 DNA is TGTGCCAGCAGTTATCTCGGCGGTTCACCCCTCCACTTT. Amino acid sequence: CASSYLGGSPLHF.

CDR3: CASSVAISEAFF. The CDR3 nucleotides are TGTGCCAGCAGCGTAGCTATCTCTGAAGCTTTCTTT. The chain combines TRBV9 with TRBJ1-1; D remains ambiguous. The germline CDR1 and CDR2 sequences are SGDLS and YYNGEE. This CDR3 region has 12 residues. Trimming took off 0 bases at V and 6 bases at J, with 6 bases between the two ends.

V gene TRBV13 combines with J gene TRBJ2-1; TRBD2 agrees at 9 bases. V shed 1 base and J 2 bases; nucleotides not matched to a gene: 0. Per germline, CDR1 PRHDT and CDR2 FYEKMQ (reference sequence). CDR3 length: 15 residues. The CDR3 region is CASSLERGAYNEQFF. In DNA, the CDR3 is TGTGCCAGCAGCTTAGAGCGGGGGGCCTACAATGAGCAGTTCTTC.

The gene calls are TRBV5-1 and TRBJ2-1; D not resolved. V was shortened by 0 bases and J by 10 bases, with 14 bases between the two germline ends. CDR1 SGHRS and CDR2 YFSETQ come from the germline V gene. The CDR3 contains 14 residues. This CDR3 reads CASSLAETLREQFF. CDR3 nucleotides: TGCGCCAGCAGCTTGGCCGAGACCCTGAGGGAGCAGTTCTTC.

This sequence joins TRBV7-2 and TRBJ2-1, with a possible D match to TRBD1 (5 bases). Deletions cut 1 base from V and 4 bases from J, with 11 bases between. The CDR3 length is 15 residues. CDR1 is SGHTA and CDR2 is FQGNSA in the germline V gene. CDR3 residues: CASSLEARAYNEQFF. The DNA for the CDR3 is TGTGCCAGCAGCTTAGAGGCCAGGGCGTACAATGAGCAGTTCTTC.

V gene TRBV28 combines with J gene TRBJ1-6; D remains unclear. CDR1 is MDHEN and CDR2 is SYDVKM in the germline V gene. The CDR3 is 15 amino acids. The ends were cut back, 6 bases at V and 0 bases at J, with 9 bases in the middle. CDR3 amino acids: CASRIRDSYNSPLHF. In DNA, the CDR3 is TGTGCCAGCAGGATCCGGGACTCCTATAATTCACCCCTCCACTTT. Supplemented by reference TRBV28 and TRBJ1-6, the full variable domain reads DVKVTQSSRYLVKRTGEKVFLECVQDMDHENMFWYRQDPGLGLRLIYFSYDVKMKEKGDIPEGYSVSREKKERFSLILESASTNQTSMYLCASRIRDSYNSPLHFGNGTRLTVT.

The chain is built from TRBV28 and TRBJ1-6; tentatively, D is TRBD1 (6 bases). The V end was cut by 5 bases, the J end by 11 bases, with 19 bases between. The germline gives CDR1 MDHEN, CDR2 SYDVKM. CDR3 length equals 15 residues. The CDR3 loop is CASSTGQLVSPPLHF. In DNA, the CDR3 is TGTGCCAGCAGTACTGGACAGTTGGTTTCACCACCCCTCCACTTT.

The chain uses TRBV28 and TRBJ1-2, with a weak D call TRBD1 (5 bases). The germline gives CDR1 MDHEN, CDR2 SYDVKM. This CDR3 has 14 residues. The V end was cut by 3 bases, the J end by 4 bases, with 12 bases between. The CDR3 protein is CASSFGGEGYGYTF. In DNA, the CDR3 is TGTGCCAGCAGTTTCGGGGGGGAGGGCTATGGCTACACCTTC.

The CDR3 here is CASSHLQGSGSSYEQYF. CDR3 sequence (DNA): TGCGCCAGCAGCCACCTCCAGGGGTCAGGTTCATCCTACGAGCAGTACTTC. The chain employs TRBV4-1 and TRBJ2-7, with TRBD1 as a possible D gene (6 bases). Germline CDR1 reads MGHRA; CDR2 reads YSYEKL. Trimming stripped 3 bases from V and 1 base from J, with 19 bases between. This CDR3 region has 17 residues.

The rearrangement joins TRBV9 to TRBJ2-3; 11 bases align to TRBD2. With V trimmed by 3 bases and J by 7 bases, 19 bases remained unmatched. This CDR3 is built from 19 residues. In germline, CDR1 is SGDLS, CDR2 YYNGEE. In DNA, the CDR3 is TGTGCCAGCAGCGCCCCAATTAGCGGGGGGGCGAGGGTTGTTTATACGCAGTATTTT. Amino acid sequence: CASSAPISGGARVVYTQYF.

The chain carries TRBV6-5 and TRBJ1-2; 7 bases are a match to TRBD1. Germline values: CDR1 MNHEY, CDR2 SVGAGI. Losses at the gene ends were 5 bases for V and 5 bases for J; bases not matched to a gene: 8. The CDR3 sequence is 14 residues long. CDR3 region: CASSPGQFPYGYTF. The CDR3 bases are TGTGCCAGCAGTCCGGGACAGTTCCCATATGGCTACACCTTC.

This clone has just one count. The chain employs TRBV18 and TRBJ1-6; no clear D gene. From germline, CDR1 is KGHSH and CDR2 LQKENI. V was trimmed by 2 bases and J by 7 bases, leaving 12 bases between them. CDR3 size: 15 residues. This CDR3 is CASSPFEARNSPLHF. DNA for the CDR3: TGTGCCAGCTCACCATTTGAGGCTAGGAATTCACCCCTCCACTTT.

The V gene is TRBV29-1, the J gene TRBJ2-5; the match to TRBD2 covers 7 bases. The CDR3 is 13 amino acids. V trimming: 7 bases; J trimming: 1 base; junction bases outside the gene matches: 6. The germline V gene encodes CDR1 SQVTM and CDR2 ANQGSEA. CDR3 coding DNA: TGCAGCGCCCCACTAGCGCCCCAAGAGACCCAGTACTTC. Translation gives CSAPLAPQETQYF.

J is TRBJ1-1 and V is TRBV28; TRBD1 agrees at 7 bases. This CDR3 has 13 residues. V was pared by 10 bases and J by 5 bases, with 10 bases of the junction left unmatched. Germline CDR1 reads MDHEN; CDR2 reads SYDVKM. The CDR3 spells CATMNRGRTEAFF. CDR3 DNA: TGTGCCACCATGAACAGGGGACGAACTGAAGCTTTCTTT.

This sequence joins TRBV6-2 or TRBV6-3 and TRBJ1-2; D is possibly TRBD1 (6 bases). V lost 2 bases to trimming and J lost 7 bases, with 8 bases between them. The CDR3 extends over 12 amino acids. The germline V gene encodes CDR1 MNHEY and CDR2 SVGEGT. CDR3 in amino acids: CASSYGGIGYTF. The CDR3, as DNA: TGTGCCAGCAGTTACGGGGGCATTGGCTACACCTTC.

J is TRBJ2-6 and V is TRBV2; 11 bases map to TRBD2. The CDR3 runs to 17 residues. V lost 4 bases and J lost 1; bases outside the gene matches: 3. Germline CDR1 reads SNHLY; CDR2 reads FYNNEI. CDR3 loop: CASSARLAGSGANVLTF. The CDR3 DNA follows: TGTGCCAGCAGTGCCCGACTAGCGGGGTCTGGGGCCAACGTCCTGACTTTC. Complete variable domain (other parts from reference TRBV2 and TRBJ2-6): EPEVTQTPSHQVTQMGQEVILRCVPISNHLYFYWYRQILGQKVEFLVSFYNNEISEKSEIFDDQFSVERPDGSNFTLKIRSTKLEDSAMYFCASSARLAGSGANVLTFGAGSRLTVL.

The genes are TRBV2 and TRBJ2-5; D not certain. The CDR3 covers 16 residues. CDR1 and CDR2 (germline): SNHLY, FYNNEI. V lost 7 bases and J 1 base, leaving 19 bases between the germline ends. The CDR3 loop is CASMSNTQPLQETQYF. CDR3 coding DNA: TGTGCCAGCATGAGCAATACACAGCCTCTCCAAGAGACCCAGTACTTC.

The V gene is TRBV9, the J gene TRBJ1-3, with 8 bases aligning to TRBD1. Germline CDR1 SGDLS, CDR2 YYNGEE. The V gene end was trimmed by 4 bases and the J gene end by 3 bases; junction bases not matched to a gene: 9. CDR3 size: 16 residues. The CDR3 sequence: CASSSSPGTGGNTIYF. Here the CDR3 DNA reads TGTGCCAGCAGCTCAAGCCCGGGGACAGGTGGAAACACCATATATTTT. The whole variable domain, remainder taken from reference TRBV9 and TRBJ1-3, is DSGVTQTPKHLITATGQRVTLRCSPRSGDLSVYWYQQSLDQGLQFLIQYYNGEERAKGNILERFSAQQFPDLHSELNLSSLELGDSALYFCASSSSPGTGGNTIYFGEGSWLTVV.

This chain links TRBV27 with TRBJ1-4, with 8 nucleotides matching TRBD1. Germline values: CDR1 MNHEY, CDR2 SMNVEV (reference sequence). Unmatched junction bases numbered 9, after V lost 3 bases and J lost 9 bases. This CDR3 spans 15 amino acids. The CDR3 DNA follows: TGTGCCAGCAGTTTCACACAGGGGGGGACTCAAAAACTGTTTTTT. Its translation is CASSFTQGGTQKLFF.

The rearrangement joins TRBV7-3 to TRBJ2-5, with 8 nucleotides matching TRBD2. CDR3 length: 15 amino acids. J was trimmed by 1 base and V by 5 bases; bases with no gene match: 6. In germline, CDR1 is SGHTA, CDR2 FQGTGA. CDR3 residues: CASSTGTRGQETQYF. The CDR3 coding sequence is TGTGCCAGCAGCACCGGGACTAGGGGCCAAGAGACCCAGTACTTC. Using reference TRBV7-3 and TRBJ2-5 for the parts outside the CDR3, the full variable domain is GAGVSQTPSNKVTEKGKYVELRCDPISGHTALYWYRQSLGQGPEFLIYFQGTGAADDSGLPNDRFFAVRPEGSVSTLKIQRTERGDSAVYLCASSTGTRGQETQYFGPGTRLLVL.

This clone was found a few times. The V call is TRBV7-6, the J call TRBJ1-1, with D unclear. The CDR3 contains 15 residues. Trimming took off 0 bases at V and 3 bases at J, with 11 bases between the two ends. Germline loops: CDR1 SGHVS, CDR2 FNYEAQ. Here the CDR3 DNA reads TGTGCCAGCAGCTTAGCTTTACAGAATTACACTGAAGCTTTCTTT. Translation: CASSLALQNYTEAFF.

The chain employs TRBV4-2 and TRBJ1-3; D gene unclear. Germline V gives CDR1 LGHNA, CDR2 YNFKEQ. The CDR3 totals 17 residues. The V end was cut by 1 base, the J end by 0 bases, with 13 bases between. The CDR3 nucleotides are TGTGCCAGCAGCCAAGGCCCCCCCGCCAGCTCTGGAAACACCATATATTTT. Its translation: CASSQGPPASSGNTIYF.